Below are 5 T cell receptor beta chains sequenced from a single sample in a study of blood T cell repertoires in COVID-19 (dated by TCRdb to 2018 to 2021). The library was made by the immunoSEQ multiplex PCR assay. TCRdb limited this immuneACCESS table to in-frame rearrangements with V and J called. A share of clones is missing; checked studies link under half to unresolved V genes, and the rest is unexplained. The sample table holds over 150,000 clones, of which 65% to 90% were seen once. The ten largest clones capture over 10% of the sample. The material sequenced was peripheral blood. These receptors were collected from a human donor in a cohort sampled during active COVID-19.

The J gene is TRBJ2-3, the V gene TRBV27; 10 nucleotides match TRBD2. This CDR3 contains 18 residues. Germline V gene data show CDR1 as MNHEY and CDR2 as SMNVEV (reference sequence). V shed 6 bases, J shed 2 bases, and the junction held 14 bases outside the gene matches. The CDR3 loop is CASSSLHQSGRDTDTQYF. CDR3 nucleotide sequence: TGTGCCAGCAGCTCTCTCCACCAGAGCGGGAGGGACACAGATACGCAGTATTTT.

The chain recombines TRBV18 with TRBJ2-2, with a possible D match to TRBD1 (6 bases). The V gene's germline CDR1 is KGHSH and CDR2 LQKENI. CDR3 size: 13 residues. Trimming cost V 10 bases and J 4 bases, with 13 bases left between them. CDR3 sequence reads: CATASRGTGELFF. DNA of the CDR3: TGTGCCACCGCGAGCAGGGGCACCGGGGAGCTGTTTTTT.

This clone was counted at least ten times. The rearrangement links TRBV19 to TRBJ2-7; 7 nucleotides align to TRBD1. J gave up 5 bases and V 5 bases, and 9 bases lay outside the gene matches. The CDR3 is made up of 14 amino acids. Germline V gives CDR1 LNHDA, CDR2 SQIVND (reference sequence). CDR3 amino acids: CASSRQGNMDEQYF. As DNA, the CDR3 is TGTGCCAGTAGTCGACAGGGCAATATGGACGAGCAGTACTTC.

The chain uses TRBV2 and TRBJ2-1; 9 bases match TRBD2. This CDR3 is 15 amino acids long. Trimming cost V 7 bases and J 1 base; bases outside gene matches: 5. Germline-derived CDR1 and CDR2 are SNHLY and FYNNEI. CDR3 DNA: TGTGCCAGCAATCCTAGCGGGACGTCCTACAATGAGCAGTTCTTC. Translating it yields CASNPSGTSYNEQFF.

V is TRBV5-4 and J is TRBJ1-6; tentative D call: TRBD1 (6 bases). The CDR3 is 14 residues long. Deletions cut 1 base from V and 6 bases from J, with 8 bases between. The germline V gene encodes CDR1 SGHNT and CDR2 YYREEE (reference sequence). The CDR3 loop reads CASSLRGSNSPLHF. The CDR3 region has the DNA TGTGCCAGCAGCTTGAGGGGGAGTAATTCACCCCTCCACTTT.